This T cell receptor (beta chain) stems from a study of T-cell memory formation after mild COVID-19 (dated by TCRdb to the early 2020s). With respect to the entire study: TCR sequence clusters from the two donors were found to be largely donor specific. In a couple of donors, T-cell clones that expanded and contracted after mild COVID-19 were tracked by sequencing TCRalpha and TCRbeta repertoires over time. The cohort comprised two young, previously healthy adult volunteers, one female and one male. Overall study results and their limits: Contracting CD4+ clones appeared mostly in the CM and EM memory subsets, whereas CD8+ clones were enriched in EMRA. The study included only a couple of mild cases, and larger cohorts that include severe cases with pre-infection samples were judged to be necessary. Clones that contracted from day 15 to 85 showed balanced CD4/CD8 phenotypes, whereas a second wave of clones that expanded from day 15 to 37 leaned towards CD4+. The second-wave clones that peaked on day 37 were not confirmed to be SARS-CoV-2 specific. Some responding clones were found in pre-infection memory, which suggests that pre-existing cross-reactive memory T cells took part in the SARS-CoV-2 response.

Data came from an Illumina NovaSeq 6000. TCRalpha and TCRbeta cDNA libraries were constructed by 5'RACE with constant-segment primers, with sample barcodes and unique molecular identifiers being introduced. RNA was extracted from every sample with Trizol reagent. Library amplification was performed in two PCR steps, and a second sample barcode and Illumina TruSeq adapters were introduced in the second step. Sequencing of libraries was performed on an Illumina NovaSeq with 2 x 150 bp paired-end reads. Per the original workflow: The reads were demultiplexed and collapsed into UMI-guided consensus sequences using migec v1.2.7. With mixcr v2.1.11, UMI consensuses were aligned to TRA and TRB V and J templates and assembled into clonotypes. A clonotype was counted as expanded or contracted only if both edgeR and NoisET called the change significant, with noise models trained on biological replicates. For edgeR calls, a false discovery rate-adjusted p below 0.01 and a log2 fold-change threshold of 1 were applied. PCA with hierarchical clustering of max-normalized trajectories of the 1000 most abundant clonotypes was used as exploratory dynamics analysis. Each responding clone was given a CD4 or CD8 phenotype based on the CD4+ and CD8+ repertoires, which had been sequenced separately. TCRdb itself trimmed the public reads at Q25 with fastp, ran MiXCR and retained productive beta chains. Each CDR3 protein gets just one entry, which takes the most common genes and DNA from the rows behind it. V and J calls and clone size were set by TCRdb, not the authors. The sample has around 400,000 distinct CDR3 sequences on record, around 24% of them singletons. The top ten hold around 9% of the sample.

A few counts support this clonotype. Which antigen it targets is not known. Per-base qualities were not stored, and no clone one base away is much larger. Ficoll-Paque density gradient centrifugation was the method used to isolate PBMCs. CDR1 and CDR2 are drawn from the germline V gene (reference sequence): MNHEY, SMNVEV. Reading from cysteine to phenylalanine, the CDR3 counts 14 amino acids. The kept DNA is CDR3 alone, 42 bases in frame from the first base. The trim is 7 bases for V and 0 bases for J, with a gap of 10 bases between the germline ends. The sequence is built from TRBV27 and TRBJ2-1; the D gene lacks a confident call. This sequence originates from an adult woman who had mild COVID-19 (a few samples of this study predate the infection). The sample titles of this study are shuffled in the database, so cell type and time point are left out; the donor was told from shared clones. The sample was PBMCs or a T cell subset sorted from them (not recorded which). The CDR3 has the sequence CASTGRSSYNEQFF. The nucleotide sequence is given as TGTGCCAGCACGGGTAGAAGCTCCTACAATGAGCAGTTCTTC.